This TCR beta chain was observed in a study of vaccination effects on CD4 cells after COVID-19. Study results and limitations: There was marked clonal contraction among infection- and vaccine-induced clones late after vaccination.

Expansion of antigen-specific CD4+ T cells with viral peptide pools was carried out by the ViraFEST assay before sequencing. The culture ran for 10 days, and then CD4+ T cells were isolated. Vaccinated recipients, who were negative for nucleocapsid antibodies, had no history of SARS-CoV-2 infection. PBMC were cultured at a few million per well with around 9.2 IU/ml IL-2 and 9.5 to 10 ug/ml peptides. It was on days 3 and 7 that half the medium was replaced with IL-2 medium. Details on this clone: No antigen is known for it.

Method: immunoSEQ multiplex PCR; TCRdb's copy keeps in-frame clones and lacks some. The sample has approximately 11,000 clones, about three quarters seen once. CDR1 is MDHEN, CDR2 SYDVKM, per germline. CDR3 length: 14 amino acids. V lost 2 bases to trimming and J lost 7 bases, with 11 bases between them. The receptor was isolated from a human donor who received a COVID-19 vaccine. This chain connects TRBV28 to TRBJ1-4, with D maybe TRBD1 (6 bases). This specimen consisted of CD4+ T cells from PBMCs cultured with HCoV-229E spike peptides, obtained before COVID-19 vaccination. The CDR3 DNA reads as TGTGCCAGCAGTTTAAGGGGGTATACTGAAAAACTGTTTTTT. This sequence encodes CASSLRGYTEKLFF.